The 16 T cell receptor beta chains listed next were all sequenced from one sample in a study of cytomegalovirus exposure and HLA in healthy donors. Primers: 60 Vbeta forward and 13 Jbeta reverse. Assay: immunoSEQ multiplex PCR; the TCRdb copy retains only in-frame clones and omits some. The sample consists of some 130,000 clones, around 80% of them appearing once. Sequences were obtained from PBMCs. The receptor set was obtained from a female donor in good health and CMV-seronegative.

This clone was counted once. The CDR3 DNA reads TGTGCCAGCAGCTATCGCGACGGGTTAGCCAAAAACATTCAGTACTTC. Translation: CASSYRDGLAKNIQYF. The chain recombines TRBV9 with TRBJ2-4; no firm D call. The CDR3 contains 16 residues. Germline CDR1 SGDLS, CDR2 YYNGEE. With 4 bases removed from V and 0 bases from J, the gap between germline ends came to 14 bases.

The J gene is TRBJ2-7, the V gene TRBV7-2; 13 nucleotides agree with TRBD2. Germline V lookup: CDR1 SGHTA, CDR2 FQGNSA. V was clipped by 5 bases and J by 3 bases; unmatched bases: 1. The CDR3 covers 14 residues. CDR3 amino acids: CASSRTSGSYEQYF. In DNA, the CDR3 is TGTGCCAGCAGCCGGACTAGCGGGAGCTACGAGCAGTACTTC.

J is TRBJ2-4 and V is TRBV9; TRBD1 matches at 9 bases. This CDR3 contains 16 residues. Germline-derived CDR1 and CDR2 are SGDLS and YYNGEE. Trimming removed 2 bases from V and 2 bases from J; junction bases left unmatched: 5. The CDR3 bases are TGTGCCAGCAGCGTCAGTACAGGGGGCCCCAAAAACATTCAGTACTTC. Translation gives CASSVSTGGPKNIQYF.

In its sample, this clone was seen a few times. The chain combines TRBV7-3 with TRBJ2-1; TRBD2 matches at 10 bases. This CDR3 contains 15 residues. The V gene's germline CDR1 is SGHTA and CDR2 FQGTGA. The trim removed 5 bases at V and 2 bases at J, leaving 3 bases unmatched. CDR3: CASSMLAGAYNEQFF. DNA of the CDR3: TGTGCCAGCAGCATGCTAGCGGGGGCCTACAATGAGCAGTTCTTC.

This chain connects TRBV5-1 to TRBJ2-7; 8 positions match TRBD1. Germline CDR1 is SGHRS and CDR2 is YFSETQ. CDR3 length: 18 residues. J lost 3 bases, V lost 3 bases, and 17 bases had no gene match. The CDR3 nucleotides are TGCGCCAGCAGCTCCCTTGGCGGACCCCCAACAGGGGGCTACGAGCAGTACTTC. Translated, it gives CASSSLGGPPTGGYEQYF.

V usage is TRBV28 and J usage is TRBJ1-1; D not resolved. CDR1 is MDHEN, CDR2 SYDVKM, per germline. This CDR3 contains 12 residues. Trimming took off 7 bases at V and 3 bases at J, with 9 bases between the two ends. The CDR3 reads CASKTLDTEAFF. CDR3 nucleotide sequence: TGTGCCAGCAAGACACTAGACACTGAAGCTTTCTTT. The entire variable domain, with the rest obtained from reference TRBV28 and TRBJ1-1, is as follows: DVKVTQSSRYLVKRTGEKVFLECVQDMDHENMFWYRQDPGLGLRLIYFSYDVKMKEKGDIPEGYSVSREKKERFSLILESASTNQTSMYLCASKTLDTEAFFGQGTRLTVV.

V gene TRBV7-8 combines with J gene TRBJ2-7; 12 bases agree with TRBD1. The CDR3 runs 14 residues. With V trimmed by 5 bases and J by 7 bases, 6 bases remained unmatched. Germline V gives CDR1 SGHVS, CDR2 FQNEAQ. This CDR3 is CASSPRDRGPEQYF. The CDR3, as DNA: TGTGCCAGCAGCCCCCGGGACAGGGGGCCTGAGCAGTACTTC.

The chain employs TRBV4-1 and TRBJ2-7; no clear D gene. V dropped 4 bases and J dropped 1 base, with 11 bases sitting between them. The germline V gene has CDR1 MGHRA and CDR2 YSYEKL. The CDR3 covers 14 residues. CDR3 protein: CASSRLEKSYEQYF. The CDR3 DNA reads as TGCGCCAGCAGCCGATTAGAGAAGTCCTACGAGCAGTACTTC.

V gene TRBV19 combines with J gene TRBJ2-7; 9 bases line up with TRBD1. Trimming cost V 6 bases and J 5 bases; bases outside gene matches: 11. Germline V gene sequence: CDR1 LNHDA, CDR2 SQIVND (reference sequence). The CDR3 extends over 15 amino acids. Here the CDR3 reads CASRTWGQGNDEQYF. The CDR3 region has the DNA TGTGCCAGTAGAACCTGGGGACAGGGTAACGACGAGCAGTACTTC.

The V gene is TRBV5-1, the J gene TRBJ2-2, with TRBD2 matching 11 bases. CDR3 length: 16 amino acids. Germline lookup yields CDR1 SGHRS and CDR2 YFSETQ. The V segment lost 2 bases and the J segment 4 bases; nucleotides outside the gene matches: 4. CDR3 DNA sequence: TGCGCCAGCAGCTTACAACTAGCGGGAGTCACCGGGGAGCTGTTTTTT. It yields the protein CASSLQLAGVTGELFF.

V usage is TRBV7-8 and J usage is TRBJ1-2; 8 bases align to TRBD1. CDR1 and CDR2 (germline): SGHVS, FQNEAQ. The trim removed 5 bases at V and 7 bases at J, leaving 6 bases unmatched. This CDR3 comprises 13 residues. CDR3 amino acids: CASSPQGAGGYTF. The CDR3, as DNA: TGTGCCAGCAGCCCGCAGGGGGCGGGTGGCTACACCTTC.

This rearrangement joins TRBV30 to TRBJ1-2; 7 bases agree with TRBD1. This CDR3 is 13 amino acids long. Germline trimming cut 0 bases from V and 7 bases from J; bases unmatched to any gene: 5. CDR1 and CDR2 from the germline V gene are GTSNPN and SVGIG (reference sequence). The CDR3 reads CAWSVKGAAGYTF. DNA of the CDR3: TGTGCCTGGAGTGTTAAGGGGGCGGCTGGCTACACCTTC.

This chain uses TRBV4-3 with TRBJ2-2; 8 bases match TRBD2. Germline assignment: CDR1 LGHNA and CDR2 YSLEER. V lost 4 bases to trimming and J lost 1 base; unmatched junction nucleotides: 8. The CDR3 has 17 residues. CDR3 sequence (DNA): TGCGCCAGCAGCCCCGGGGTAGCGGGAATGAACACCGGGGAGCTGTTTTTT. Its protein is CASSPGVAGMNTGELFF.

The chain carries TRBV10-3 and TRBJ2-1; TRBD2 is a possible D gene (5 bases). CDR3 length equals 12 residues. V was shortened by 3 bases and J by 8 bases, with 8 bases between the two germline ends. Germline V gives CDR1 ENHRY, CDR2 SYGVKD. CDR3 amino acids: CAISELGDEQFF. In DNA form, the CDR3 reads TGTGCCATCAGTGAACTCGGGGATGAGCAGTTCTTC.

This sequence joins TRBV28 and TRBJ1-2, with a tentative D call TRBD1 (5 bases). Germline V gene lookup returns CDR1 MDHEN and CDR2 SYDVKM. Trimming removed 5 bases from V and 3 bases from J, with 10 bases in between. This CDR3 comprises 13 residues. CDR3: CASSVDSDYGYTF. CDR3 DNA sequence: TGTGCCAGCAGTGTCGACAGTGACTATGGCTACACCTTC.

This clone has just one count. In nucleotides, the CDR3 is TGTGCCAGCAGCTTGACGGCTAGCGGGAGTCGGTTCTTC. As protein: CASSLTASGSRFF. The chain combines TRBV5-6 with TRBJ2-1; 10 bases agree with TRBD2. This CDR3 is 13 amino acids long. Germline values: CDR1 SGHDT, CDR2 YYEEEE. Germline trimming cut 1 base from V and 15 bases from J; bases unmatched to any gene: 7. Supplemented by reference TRBV5-6 and TRBJ2-1, the full variable domain reads DAGVTQSPTHLIKTRGQQVTLRCSPKSGHDTVSWYQQALGQGPQFIFQYYEEEERQRGNFPDRFSGHQFPNYSSELNVNALLLGDSALYLCASSLTASGSRFFGPGTRLTVL.